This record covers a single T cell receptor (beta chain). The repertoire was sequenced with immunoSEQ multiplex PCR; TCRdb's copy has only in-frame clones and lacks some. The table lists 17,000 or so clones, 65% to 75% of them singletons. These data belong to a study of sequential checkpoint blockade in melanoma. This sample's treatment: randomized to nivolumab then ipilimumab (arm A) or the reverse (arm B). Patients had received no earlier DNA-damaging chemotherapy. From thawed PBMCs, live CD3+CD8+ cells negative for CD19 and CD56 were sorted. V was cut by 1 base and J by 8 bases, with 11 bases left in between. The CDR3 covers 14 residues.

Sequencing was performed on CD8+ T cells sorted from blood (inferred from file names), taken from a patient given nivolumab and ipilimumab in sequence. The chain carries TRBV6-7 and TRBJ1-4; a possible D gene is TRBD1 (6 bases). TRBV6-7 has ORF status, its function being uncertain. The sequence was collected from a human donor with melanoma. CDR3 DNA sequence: TGTGCCAGCAGTTACTACAGGGTCGGCGAAAAACTGTTTTTT. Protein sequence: CASSYYRVGEKLFF.